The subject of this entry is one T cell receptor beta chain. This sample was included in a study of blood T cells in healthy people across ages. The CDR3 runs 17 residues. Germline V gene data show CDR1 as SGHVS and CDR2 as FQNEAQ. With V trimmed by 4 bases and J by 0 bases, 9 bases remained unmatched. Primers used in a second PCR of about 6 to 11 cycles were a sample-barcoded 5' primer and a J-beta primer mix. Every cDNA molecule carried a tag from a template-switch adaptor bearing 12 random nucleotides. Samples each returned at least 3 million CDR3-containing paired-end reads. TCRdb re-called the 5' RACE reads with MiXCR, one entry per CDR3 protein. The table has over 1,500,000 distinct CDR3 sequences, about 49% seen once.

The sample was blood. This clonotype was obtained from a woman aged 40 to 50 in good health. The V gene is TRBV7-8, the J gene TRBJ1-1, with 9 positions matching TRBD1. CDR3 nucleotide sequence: TGTGCCAGCAGCTCCTGGACAGGGGTGGGGATGAACACTGAAGCTTTCTTT. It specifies CASSSWTGVGMNTEAFF.